These T cell receptor beta chains were read from a single sample in a study of blood T cell repertoires in COVID-19. TCRdb's table, derived via immunoSEQ multiplex PCR, lists solely in-frame clones and lacks some. The repertoire consists of roughly 520,000 clones, with around nine tenths occurring once and the leading ten covering about 1.7%. The specimen sequenced was PBMCs or T cells enriched from blood (not recorded which). The receptor source for this set is a woman between 40 and 55 years old who had recovered from COVID-19. The CDR3 runs from the conserved cysteine through the conserved F or W. The D gene is left open where the match is weak. Not every row has a clone size; where given, it reads once, few, many or a size class.

-	TRBJ2-5	TRBD1	TRBV5-1	TGCGCCAGCAGCATAACACCGGGACAGGGCTTTGGAGAGACCCAGTACTTC	CASSITPGQGFGETQYF
-	TRBJ2-7	-	TRBV3-1/TRBV3-2	TGTGCCAGCAGCCAAGGACAGGCTCCCTCCTACGAGCAGTACTTC	CASSQGQAPSYEQYF
-	TRBJ2-7	-	TRBV11-3	TGTGCCAGCAGCTTAAATGGGCAGGACGAGCAGTACTTC	CASSLNGQDEQYF
-	TRBJ1-5	TRBD1	TRBV6-5	TGTGCCAGCAGTTCAATGACAGGGGGATATCAGCCCCAGCATTTT	CASSSMTGGYQPQHF
-	TRBJ2-7	-	TRBV12-3/TRBV12-4	TGTGCCAGCAGTCCTCAGGGGGGCGAGCAGTACTTC	CASSPQGGEQYF
-	TRBJ2-7	TRBD1	TRBV11-1	TGTGCCAGCAGCCCGCAGCCGGACAGGATCTACGAGCAGTACTTC	CASSPQPDRIYEQYF
-	TRBJ2-1	-	TRBV4-3	TGCGCCAGCAGCCAAGATCTAACGGCAGACAACTACAATGAGCAGTTCTTC	CASSQDLTADNYNEQFF
-	TRBJ2-6	-	TRBV2	TGTGCCAGCAGTTGGGAGGGGGCTGGGGCCAACGTCCTGACTTTC	CASSWEGAGANVLTF
-	TRBJ2-5	TRBD2	TRBV9	TGTGCCAGCAGCGGGCGAGCGGGAGGGGAGACCCAGTACTTC	CASSGRAGGETQYF
-	TRBJ2-1	TRBD1	TRBV11-2	TGTGCCAGCAGCTTAGATACCCGTTCGGGACAGGGAGGCAATGAGCAGTTCTTC	CASSLDTRSGQGGNEQFF
-	TRBJ1-2	-	TRBV9	TGTGCCAGCAGCGTATCAAGTTCTGGGAGACCCTACTATGGCTACACCTTC	CASSVSSSGRPYYGYTF
-	TRBJ1-4	TRBD1	TRBV5-1	TGCGCCAGCAGTAGTCTGACAGGGACTAATGAAAAACTGTTTTTT	CASSSLTGTNEKLFF
-	TRBJ2-2	-	TRBV6-5	TGTGCCATCGGACAAACGAACACCGGGGAGCTGTTTTTT	CAIGQTNTGELFF
-	TRBJ2-1	TRBD2	TRBV24-1	TGTGCCACCAGCGATGGGGAACTAGCGGGAGGGCCTAGTGAGCAGTTCTTC	CATSDGELAGGPSEQFF
-	TRBJ1-2	-	TRBV6-4	TGTGCCAGCAGTGAGACGGGGTATGGCTACACCTTC	CASSETGYGYTF
-	TRBJ1-1	-	TRBV7-2	TGTGCCAGCAGCTTAGTGGGGTCGGGGGTCTACACTGAAGCTTTCTTT	CASSLVGSGVYTEAFF
-	TRBJ2-2	-	TRBV18	TGTGCCAGCTCACCGACAGACGACAGCACCGGGGAGCTGTTTTTT	CASSPTDDSTGELFF
-	TRBJ2-7	-	TRBV4-3	TGCGCCAGCAGCCAAGTTCCTCGTCTAGCCCGGGAGATCGGCTACGAGCAGTACTTC	CASSQVPRLAREIGYEQYF
-	TRBJ2-7	TRBD2	TRBV7-2	TGTGCCAGCAGCTTAGTGGGACTAGCCTACGAGCAGTACTTC	CASSLVGLAYEQYF
-	TRBJ2-7	TRBD2	TRBV10-1	TGCGCCAGCTCGACTAGCGGGAAGGCTCTCGAGCAGTACTTC	CASSTSGKALEQYF
-	TRBJ2-7	-	TRBV7-8	TGTGCCAGCAGATCTATTCTGACAAGGCAGTACTTC	CASRSILTRQYF
few	TRBJ2-7	TRBD1	TRBV15	TGTGCCACCAGCAGAGAACAGGGGGCGCAAGAGCAGTACTTC	CATSREQGAQEQYF
few	TRBJ1-5	-	TRBV24-1	TGTGCCACTCCAGGGGCGGTTAGCAATCAGCCCCAGCATTTT	CATPGAVSNQPQHF
-	TRBJ1-3	-	TRBV7-9	TGTGCCAGCAGCTTGGGCATGGGAAACACCATATATTTT	CASSLGMGNTIYF
-	TRBJ1-2	TRBD1	TRBV7-9	TGTGCCAGCAGCTCACAGGGGGCGTACTATGGCTACACCTTC	CASSSQGAYYGYTF
-	TRBJ1-2	-	TRBV5-6	TGTGCCAGCAGCTTGGCCCCGGAGACCTATGGCTACACCTTC	CASSLAPETYGYTF
-	TRBJ1-1	-	TRBV18	TGTGCCAGCTCAACGGGGAGGGACACTGAAGCTTTCTTT	CASSTGRDTEAFF
-	TRBJ1-5	-	TRBV24-1	TGTGCCACCGGCGAGTCGGGTAGGGGGAATCAGCCCCAGCATTTT	CATGESGRGNQPQHF
-	TRBJ1-2	-	TRBV9	TGTGCCAGCAGCGTCCATAGCCGTCCGGATGGCTACACCTTC	CASSVHSRPDGYTF
-	TRBJ1-5	TRBD1	TRBV18	TGTGCCAGCTCTCCACCCGGGACAGGGACTTATAGCAATCAGCCCCAGCATTTT	CASSPPGTGTYSNQPQHF
few	TRBJ2-1	TRBD2	TRBV3-1/TRBV3-2	TGTGCCAGCAGCCACCCCGGAGGGACTAGCAGCCGCAATGAGCAGTTCTTC	CASSHPGGTSSRNEQFF
-	TRBJ2-1	-	TRBV15	TGTGCCACCAGACCCATGAGCGGTTCCTACAATGAGCAGTTCTTC	CATRPMSGSYNEQFF
once	TRBJ2-7	TRBD2	TRBV30	TGTGCCTGGAACCAAGGGTGGGGACTAGCGGGAGATCGCACCGCGAGGGTGTACTTC	CAWNQGWGLAGDRTARVYF
-	TRBJ2-1	-	TRBV11-3	TGTGCCAGCAGCTTACGAGCCGGGGACAATGAGCAGTTCTTC	CASSLRAGDNEQFF
-	TRBJ2-2	TRBD2	TRBV19	TGTGCCAGTGGGCTAGCGGGAGGGGAGCTGTTTTTT	CASGLAGGELFF
-	TRBJ2-2	-	TRBV10-3	TGTGCCATCAGTGAGTCCGGTTCCCCGCTCGGGGAGCTGTTTTTT	CAISESGSPLGELFF
once	TRBJ1-6	-	TRBV27	TGTGCCAGCAGTTTATCTGGGACAACACCCCTCCACTTT	CASSLSGTTPLHF